The 32 T cell receptor beta chains below come from one sample, sequenced in a study of T cells in Graves' hyperthyroidism and ophthalmopathy. RNA transcripts provided the source from which TCR beta CDR3 regions were amplified. First-round RT-PCR of the TCR CDR3 relied on the HTBI primer set. TCRdb analysed the multiplex PCR reads with MiXCR anew, one entry per CDR3 protein. The table includes roughly 840,000 distinct CDR3 sequences, 35% to 40% detected once. Sequenced: blood. The receptors shown here come from a man aged 18 to 30 with Graves' hyperthyroidism.

This clonotype was seen only a few times. V is TRBV12-3 or TRBV12-4 and J is TRBJ2-7; 12 bases line up with TRBD2. The length of the CDR3 is 17 residues. The trim removed 5 bases at V and 9 bases at J, leaving 17 bases unmatched. Here the CDR3 reads CASSASWASGRALTQYF. CDR3 bases: TGTGCCAGCAGTGCCTCTTGGGCTAGCGGGAGGGCCCTCACGCAGTACTTC.

This clonotype was counted only a few times. The V and J genes are TRBV9 and TRBJ2-2, with 13 bases matching TRBD2. Germline V gene data show CDR1 as SGDLS and CDR2 as YYNGEE. V dropped 0 bases and J dropped 5; count of bases not matched to a gene: 4. The CDR3 is made up of 17 amino acids. In DNA, the CDR3 is TGTGCCAGCAGCGTAGATCTGGGACTAGCGGGGACCGGGGAGCTGTTTTTT. It is translated as CASSVDLGLAGTGELFF. The whole variable domain, filled in from reference TRBV9 and TRBJ2-2, reads DSGVTQTPKHLITATGQRVTLRCSPRSGDLSVYWYQQSLDQGLQFLIQYYNGEERAKGNILERFSAQQFPDLHSELNLSSLELGDSALYFCASSVDLGLAGTGELFFGEGSRLTVL.

This clonotype occurred once. The CDR3 here is CASRRTDSQETQYF. The CDR3 nucleotides are TGTGCCAGCAGGAGGACAGACTCCCAAGAGACCCAGTACTTC. V is TRBV12-3 or TRBV12-4 and J is TRBJ2-5; maybe TRBD1 (6 bases). The CDR3 consists of 14 residues. V gave up 6 bases and J gave up 1 base, with 12 bases separating them.

This clonotype was found many times. The chain uses TRBV29-1 and TRBJ1-1; D is possibly TRBD1 (5 bases). Trimming left V 7 bases short and J 5 bases short, with 23 bases between. Germline-derived CDR1 and CDR2 are SQVTM and ANQGSEA. The CDR3 runs to 15 residues. The DNA for the CDR3 is TGCAGCGCTGCCGAATTAGGGCTTTGGGGGACTGAAGCTTTCTTT. Translated, it gives CSAAELGLWGTEAFF.

CDR3 amino acids: CASSQGLAGAQETQYF. CDR3 in DNA: TGCGCCAGCAGCCAAGGACTAGCGGGAGCCCAAGAGACCCAGTACTTC. The chain joins TRBV4-1 to TRBJ2-5; 12 bases map to TRBD2. V was clipped by 1 base and J by 1 base; unmatched bases: 1. CDR3 length: 16 residues. Germline V lookup: CDR1 MGHRA, CDR2 YSYEKL.

The J gene is TRBJ1-6, the V gene TRBV7-2; TRBD1 is a possible D gene (6 bases). Trimming shortened V by 6 bases and J by 12 bases, and 15 bases separated the two germline ends. The germline V gene has CDR1 SGHTA and CDR2 FQGNSA. The CDR3 has 13 residues. The CDR3 is CASSLGDTRPLHF. DNA for the CDR3: TGTGCCAGCAGTCTCGGGGACACCAGACCCCTCCACTTT. The variable domain in full, completed from reference TRBV7-2 and TRBJ1-6, reads GAGVSQSPSNKVTEKGKDVELRCDPISGHTALYWYRQSLGQGLEFLIYFQGNSAPDKSGLPSDRFSAERTGGSVSTLTIQRTQQEDSAVYLCASSLGDTRPLHFGNGTRLTVT.

This clonotype was observed a few times. The chain joins TRBV5-4 to TRBJ2-7; 9 bases align to TRBD1. J gave up 3 bases and V 5 bases, and 6 bases lay outside the gene matches. Germline V gene data show CDR1 as SGHNT and CDR2 as YYREEE (reference sequence). The CDR3 consists of 14 residues. The DNA of the CDR3 is TGTGCCAGCAGGAGCGCGACAGGGGGCTACGAGCAGTACTTC. Amino acid sequence: CASRSATGGYEQYF.

The chain carries TRBV29-1 and TRBJ1-2; 8 nucleotides line up with TRBD1. The junction had 12 bases not matched to a gene; V was cut back by 7 bases and J by 5 bases. This CDR3 spans 14 amino acids. Germline assignment: CDR1 SQVTM and CDR2 ANQGSEA. CDR3 nucleotides: TGCAGCGCTGACCCTTCCGGGACAGGTTATGGCTACACCTTC. As protein: CSADPSGTGYGYTF.

This rearrangement joins TRBV19 to TRBJ2-7; D unclear. V lost 3 bases to trimming and J lost 3 bases, with 15 bases between them. The CDR3 consists of 15 residues. The germline gives CDR1 LNHDA, CDR2 SQIVND (reference sequence). The CDR3 coding sequence is TGTGCCAGTAGTATTCAAGGAGACCATATCTACGAGCAGTACTTC. Protein sequence: CASSIQGDHIYEQYF.

In its sample, this clonotype was seen a few times. The DNA of the CDR3 is TGTGCCAGCCGTCCACTCGAGAGGGGGAGAGGCACTGAAGCTTTCTTT. Residues: CASRPLERGRGTEAFF. The V call is TRBV19, the J call TRBJ1-1; TRBD1 might be the D (6 bases). This CDR3 has 16 residues. V was shortened by 9 bases and J by 4 bases, with 24 bases between the two germline ends. Germline V gene sequence: CDR1 LNHDA, CDR2 SQIVND (reference sequence).

In its sample, this clonotype was seen many times. The chain couples TRBV20-1 to TRBJ1-2; D not resolved. Between the trimmed V and J ends, which lost 7 bases and 2 bases, there was a span of 11 bases. The length of the CDR3 is 12 residues. The germline V gene has CDR1 DFQATT and CDR2 SNEGSKA (reference sequence). The CDR3 here is CSGRRENYGYTF. The CDR3 bases are TGCAGTGGTCGGCGTGAGAACTATGGCTACACCTTC.

This clonotype has a handful of counts. The genes are TRBV7-2 and TRBJ2-7; no clear D. The germline CDR1 and CDR2 sequences are SGHTA and FQGNSA. V gave up 6 bases and J gave up 3 bases, with 18 bases separating them. The CDR3 is 15 amino acids. The CDR3 DNA sequence: TGTGCCAGCAGAGGTGACCGCCTCCCCAACTACGAGCAGTACTTC. It yields the protein CASRGDRLPNYEQYF.

On this clonotype: A clone one base away is much larger, so this may be a read error. The J gene is TRBJ2-5, the V gene TRBV2, with 8 bases identical to TRBD1. The CDR3 is 14 residues long. Germline V gives CDR1 SNHLY, CDR2 FYNNEI. CDR3: CVSSEWQGAETQYF. CDR3 nucleotides: TGTGTCAGCAGTGAGTGGCAGGGGGCAGAGACCCAGTACTTC. The whole variable domain, filled in from reference TRBV2 and TRBJ2-5, reads EPEVTQTPSHQVTQMGQEVILRCVPISNHLYFYWYRQILGQKVEFLVSFYNNEISEKSEIFDDQFSVERPDGSNFTLKIRSTKLEDSAMYFCVSSEWQGAETQYFGPGTRLLVL.

In its sample, this clonotype was seen a few times. V gene TRBV7-3 combines with J gene TRBJ1-5; D uncertain. The CDR3 consists of 11 residues. CDR1 and CDR2 (germline): SGHTA, FQGTGA. V dropped 6 bases and J dropped 10 bases, with 10 bases sitting between them. The CDR3, as DNA: TGTGCCAGCAGATGGGTGTCCCCCCAGCATTTT. It yields the protein CASRWVSPQHF. The full variable domain, completed using reference TRBV7-3 and TRBJ1-5, is GAGVSQTPSNKVTEKGKYVELRCDPISGHTALYWYRQSLGQGPEFLIYFQGTGAADDSGLPNDRFFAVRPEGSVSTLKIQRTERGDSAVYLCASRWVSPQHFGDGTRLSIL.

The sample holds a few counts of this clonotype. The DNA of the CDR3 is TGTGCCAGCAGCTTAGAGGGGAGGGATCCCTATAATTCACCCCTCCACTTT. This gives the protein CASSLEGRDPYNSPLHF. This chain connects TRBV13 to TRBJ1-6; D is perhaps TRBD1 (5 bases). V was clipped by 1 base and J by 2 bases, with 12 bases between them. The CDR3 length is 17 residues. Looked up from germline, CDR1 is PRHDT and CDR2 is FYEKMQ (reference sequence).

This clonotype came up many times. The chain links TRBV2 to TRBJ2-5; the D gene could be TRBD1 or TRBD2 (5 bases each). This CDR3 spans 13 amino acids. Germline-derived CDR1 and CDR2 are SNHLY and FYNNEI. V lost 6 bases to trimming and J lost 9 bases, with 17 bases between them. This CDR3 reads CASSPLGRGAQYF. The CDR3 nucleotides read TGTGCCAGCAGCCCTCTGGGGCGAGGGGCCCAGTACTTC.

V usage is TRBV12-3 or TRBV12-4 and J usage is TRBJ2-7; no definite D call. This CDR3 is 12 amino acids long. V lost 7 bases and J lost 6, with 13 bases in between. The chain's CDR3 is CASTSIVGEQYF. DNA of the CDR3: TGTGCCAGCACCTCGATAGTAGGCGAGCAGTACTTC.

This clonotype was seen many times. The V and J genes are TRBV12-3 or TRBV12-4 and TRBJ2-5, with D perhaps matching TRBD1 or TRBD2 (5 bases each). Trimming left V 5 bases short and J 2 bases short, with 15 bases between. The CDR3 consists of 15 residues. This CDR3 reads CASSPQGGRQETQYF. Written as DNA, the CDR3 is TGTGCCAGCAGTCCCCAGGGTGGGAGACAAGAGACCCAGTACTTC.

The chain uses TRBV5-8 and TRBJ1-1; possible D gene TRBD1, 5 bases. CDR3 length: 16 amino acids. Per germline, CDR1 SGHTS and CDR2 YDEGEE. Trimming removed 3 bases at V and 1 base at J, with 16 bases between. The CDR3 region has the DNA TGTGCCAGCAGCTGGGTTGGGGGTGGCTCGAACACTGAAGCTTTCTTT. Translation gives CASSWVGGGSNTEAFF. Full variable domain (rest looked up from reference TRBV5-8 and TRBJ1-1): EAGVTQSPTHLIKTRGQQATLRCSPISGHTSVYWYQQALGLGLQFLLWYDEGEERNRGNFPPRFSGRQFPNYSSELNVNALELEDSALYLCASSWVGGGSNTEAFFGQGTRLTVV.

For this clonotype: A single base separates this from a much larger clone, so it may be a read error. This chain uses TRBV2 with TRBJ2-7; possible D gene TRBD2, 6 bases. The length of the CDR3 is 11 residues. Trimming shortened V by 7 bases and J by 7 bases, and 11 bases separated the two germline ends. Per the germline V gene, CDR1 is SNHLY and CDR2 is FYNNEI. The CDR3 loop is CASKKGREQYF. Here the CDR3 DNA reads TGTGCCAGCAAAAAGGGGAGGGAGCAGTACTTC.

V is TRBV7-2 and J is TRBJ2-7; 10 nucleotides agree with TRBD1. CDR3 length: 15 residues. Germline CDR1 is SGHTA and CDR2 is FQGNSA. Trimming removed 5 bases from V and 5 bases from J; junction bases left unmatched: 9. CDR3 nucleotides: TGTGCCAGCAGCCGAGGGGGACAGGGGCAACACGAGCAGTACTTC. Protein: CASSRGGQGQHEQYF.

This clonotype was counted many times. V usage is TRBV5-5 and J usage is TRBJ1-1; D is undetermined. The CDR3 covers 13 residues. Germline V lookup: CDR1 SGHKS, CDR2 YYEKEE (reference sequence). V shed 0 bases and J shed 6 bases, with 9 bases lying between them. This chain's CDR3 is CASSLALGAEAFF. As DNA, the CDR3 is TGTGCCAGCAGCTTGGCCCTGGGAGCTGAAGCTTTCTTT.

Worth noting for this clonotype: At one end the junction does not follow the germline gene, possibly because of a read error. This sequence joins TRBV25-1 and TRBJ2-7; 11 bases fit TRBD2. The germline CDR1 and CDR2 sequences are MGHDK and SYGVNS. There are 12 residues in the CDR3. Written as DNA, the CDR3 is TGTGCCCCGGGACTAGCGGAGTACGGGCAGTACTTC. Amino acids: CAPGLAEYGQYF.

This clonotype was counted only a few times. The chain is built from TRBV20-1 and TRBJ1-4; no clear D. V lost 0 bases to trimming and J lost 6 bases, with 11 bases between them. The CDR3 runs 14 residues. CDR1 is DFQATT, CDR2 SNEGSKA, per germline (reference sequence). The DNA for the CDR3 is TGCAGTGCTAGAGAGGCCCGATCCGATGAAAAACTGTTTTTT. Encoded protein: CSAREARSDEKLFF.

This clonotype was counted at least ten times. The chain carries TRBV20-1 and TRBJ2-7, with 7 nucleotides matching TRBD1. Germline values: CDR1 DFQATT, CDR2 SNEGSKA (reference sequence). J gave up 4 bases and V 6 bases, and 6 bases lay outside the gene matches. The CDR3 loop spans 12 amino acids. The DNA for the CDR3 is TGCAGTGCCCAAACAGGGGCGTACGAGCAGTACTTC. This codes for CSAQTGAYEQYF.

V usage is TRBV29-1 and J usage is TRBJ2-3, with TRBD1 matching over 10 bases. The CDR3 is made up of 16 amino acids. CDR1 is SQVTM and CDR2 is ANQGSEA in the germline V gene. V shed 3 bases, J shed 2 bases, and the junction held 8 bases outside the gene matches. The CDR3 nucleotides read TGCAGCGTTGAGGGGACAGGGGCTACGAACACAGATACGCAGTATTTT. It codes for CSVEGTGATNTDTQYF.

Only a few counts were recorded for this clonotype. The genes are TRBV12-5 and TRBJ2-5; D unclear. The germline V and J ends were trimmed by 7 bases and 0 bases, with 18 bases remaining between them. Per the germline V gene, CDR1 is LGHNT and CDR2 is FRNRAP. The CDR3 has 16 amino acids. The DNA of the CDR3 is TGTGCTAGTGCTCCACTCCATAACACCAACCAAGAGACCCAGTACTTC. It encodes CASAPLHNTNQETQYF.

V is TRBV6-5 and J is TRBJ2-5; possibly TRBD1 for D (6 bases). The CDR3 contains 15 residues. Germline V gene lookup returns CDR1 MNHEY and CDR2 SVGAGI. V shed 2 bases and J shed 3 bases, with 13 bases lying between them. CDR3 nucleotide sequence: TGTGCCAGCAGTTACCGAGGGACACTTAAAGAGACCCAGTACTTC. It translates to CASSYRGTLKETQYF.

This clonotype was observed a handful of times. The rearrangement links TRBV4-3 to TRBJ2-7; tentatively, D is TRBD2 (6 bases). The CDR3 covers 15 residues. V lost 0 bases and J lost 2, with 11 bases in between. Germline V gene data show CDR1 as LGHNA and CDR2 as YSLEER. In nucleotides, the CDR3 is TGCGCCAGCAGCCAAGATAGCGGATCGACCTACGAGCAGTACTTC. It yields the protein CASSQDSGSTYEQYF.

This rearrangement joins TRBV12-3 or TRBV12-4 to TRBJ1-1, with TRBD1 matching 7 bases. V was pared by 1 base and J by 11 bases, with 10 bases of the junction left unmatched. The CDR3 contains 14 residues. The CDR3, as DNA: TGTGCCAGCAGTTTAGGGGACAGCCGTAAGAGGGCTTTCTTT. Protein: CASSLGDSRKRAFF.

CDR3 in amino acids: CASRTRYNSPLHF. CDR3 coding DNA: TGTGCCAGCAGAACTCGCTATAATTCACCCCTCCACTTT. The V call is TRBV12-3 or TRBV12-4, the J call TRBJ1-6, with D unresolved. V shed 6 bases and J shed 3 bases, with 6 bases lying between them. The CDR3 spans 13 residues.

The genes are TRBV7-9 and TRBJ2-7; D uncertain. Germline CDR1 and CDR2: SEHNR and FQNEAQ (reference sequence). The CDR3 is 13 residues long. V lost 5 bases and J lost 9, with 17 bases in between. CDR3 nucleotides: TGTGCCAGCAGCCAAGACCCCGCCGACGCGCAGTACTTC. It is translated as CASSQDPADAQYF.